This T cell receptor beta chain originates from a study of cytomegalovirus exposure and HLA in healthy donors. The PCR contained 60 Vbeta and 13 Jbeta primers. The data were produced by immunoSEQ multiplex PCR, yet TCRdb's version contains in-frame clones alone and is incomplete. The table lists under 95,000 clones, about three quarters of them singletons, with approximately 1% in the top ten. This receptor was identified in a male donor in good health and CMV-seronegative. The sequenced sample was PBMCs.

Here the CDR3 reads CASSFADSGNTIYF. DNA of the CDR3: TGTGCCAGCAGCTTTGCAGACTCTGGAAACACCATATATTTT. This chain uses TRBV7-6 with TRBJ1-3; D is ambiguous. The germline CDR1 and CDR2 sequences are SGHVS and FNYEAQ. The ends were cut back, 3 bases at V and 0 bases at J, with 6 bases in the middle. CDR3 length: 14 amino acids.